The 13 T cell receptor beta chains below all came from one sample that was sequenced in a study of T cell repertoires in cytomegalovirus infection. MiXCR, applied by TCRdb to the reads, yields one record per CDR3 protein. The data contain around 630,000 distinct CDR3 sequences, roughly 26% of them singletons. Sequencing was carried out using CD8+ T cells from PBMCs. The receptor source for this set is a human donor in good health (CMV status not recorded). Some clones in this sample may be carry-over from other donors' samples.

To note about this clonotype: In this CDR3 the conserved last residue, phenylalanine or tryptophan, is missing, so a read error is likely. This chain connects TRBV10-3 to TRBJ1-5, with D perhaps matching TRBD1 (5 bases). V shed 3 bases and J shed 4 bases, with 7 bases lying between them. CDR3 size: 13 residues. From germline, CDR1 is ENHRY and CDR2 SYGVKD. CDR3 sequence reads: CAISDRVNQPQHS. In DNA, the CDR3 is TGTGCCATCAGTGACAGGGTTAATCAGCCCCAGCATTCT.

This clonotype was seen at least ten times. V gene TRBV7-8 combines with J gene TRBJ2-7; 11 nucleotides agree with TRBD1. Germline V gene sequence: CDR1 SGHVS, CDR2 FQNEAQ. The CDR3 runs 15 residues. The V segment lost 5 bases and the J segment 3 bases; nucleotides outside the gene matches: 6. In DNA, the CDR3 is TGTGCCAGCAGCAAGGTGGGACAGGGGGACTACGAGCAGTACGTC. Translating it yields CASSKVGQGDYEQYV.

In this sample, this clonotype turned up a few times. This chain links TRBV29-1 with TRBJ2-7; 7 bases agree with TRBD2. CDR1 is SQVTM, CDR2 ANQGSEA, per germline. The CDR3 is 12 residues long. J lost 3 bases, V lost 5 bases, and 4 bases had no gene match. The CDR3 DNA follows: TGCAGCGTTTCGGGAGGCTACTACGAGCAGTACTTC. It codes for CSVSGGYYEQYF.

The chain uses TRBV4-3 and TRBJ2-2, with 9 nucleotides matching TRBD2. The CDR3 is made up of 18 amino acids. Trimming at V came to 0 bases and at J to 3 bases, leaving 8 bases not matched to a gene. CDR1 is LGHNA and CDR2 is YSLEER in the germline V gene. CDR3 in amino acids: CASSQDWRGGPYTGELFF. The DNA of the CDR3 is TGCGCCAGCAGCCAAGATTGGCGGGGGGGCCCGTACACCGGGGAGCTGTTTTTT.

The J gene is TRBJ2-3, the V gene TRBV20-1; TRBD2 aligns across 13 bases. CDR1 and CDR2 (germline): DFQATT, SNEGSKA (reference sequence). With 5 bases clipped from V and 2 bases from J, the junction kept 7 bases outside the gene matches. This CDR3 comprises 16 residues. CDR3: CSAAPTSGGLTDTQYF. In DNA form, the CDR3 reads TGCAGTGCTGCTCCGACTAGCGGGGGGCTCACAGATACGCAGTATTTT.

This clonotype was counted between two and nine times. This sequence joins TRBV11-2 and TRBJ2-1, with 7 bases fitting TRBD2. The CDR3 spans 16 residues. J was trimmed by 4 bases and V by 5 bases; bases with no gene match: 11. Germline V gene data show CDR1 as SGHAT and CDR2 as FQNNGV. For the CDR3, the DNA is TGTGCCAGCAGCCTCCATGGCGGGGGTAATTACAATGAGCAGTTCTTC. It is translated as CASSLHGGGNYNEQFF.

This clonotype has just a few counts. In nucleotides, the CDR3 is TGTGCCAGTAGTAGGAGGGGACGGGAAGCTTTCTTT. Encoded protein: CASSRRGREAFF. This chain links TRBV19 with TRBJ1-1; D might be TRBD1 (5 bases). V was pared by 4 bases and J by 8 bases, with 11 bases between. The V gene's germline CDR1 is LNHDA and CDR2 SQIVND (reference sequence). CDR3 size: 12 residues.

This clonotype has only a few counts. V and J are TRBV27 and TRBJ2-1; possibly TRBD1 for D (6 bases). CDR1 is MNHEY and CDR2 is SMNVEV in the germline V gene (reference sequence). Trimming pared 4 bases from V and 7 bases from J, leaving 11 bases between. The CDR3 extends over 13 amino acids. The CDR3 sequence: CASSYREWNEQFF. CDR3 DNA: TGTGCCAGCAGTTACAGGGAGTGGAATGAGCAGTTCTTC.

This clonotype was seen only a few times. V is TRBV29-1 and J is TRBJ2-1, with 12 bases lining up with TRBD2. V was clipped by 2 bases and J by 4 bases; unmatched bases: 15. The length of the CDR3 is 19 residues. The germline CDR1 and CDR2 sequences are SQVTM and ANQGSEA. CDR3 in amino acids: CSVERVLASGGAGYNEQFF. CDR3 in DNA: TGCAGCGTTGAAAGAGTATTGGCTAGCGGGGGGGCGGGTTACAATGAGCAGTTCTTC.

In this sample, this clonotype turned up many times. The V and J genes are TRBV7-6 and TRBJ1-6, with D perhaps TRBD1 (6 bases). V was cut by 0 bases and J by 10 bases, with 16 bases left in between. The CDR3 sequence is 16 residues long. Germline CDR1 and CDR2: SGHVS and FNYEAQ. Written as DNA, the CDR3 is TGTGCCAGCAGCTTAGCGGGGGGGCGCAGGGACTCACCCCTCCACTTT. This gives the protein CASSLAGGRRDSPLHF.

This clonotype was counted only a few times. The J gene is TRBJ2-3, the V gene TRBV2; 7 bases map to TRBD1. From germline, CDR1 is SNHLY and CDR2 FYNNEI. The CDR3 runs to 12 residues. J lost 4 bases, V lost 8 bases, and 3 bases had no gene match. The CDR3 region has the DNA TGTGCCAGCTTAACAGGGGCAGATACGCAGTATTTT. It yields the protein CASLTGADTQYF.

The J gene is TRBJ1-1, the V gene TRBV28; D uncertain. In germline, CDR1 is MDHEN, CDR2 SYDVKM. V was trimmed by 3 bases and J by 1 base, leaving 12 bases between them. The CDR3 covers 15 residues. CDR3 amino acids: CASSFERAKNTEAFF. The DNA for the CDR3 is TGTGCCAGCAGTTTCGAGAGGGCGAAGAACACTGAAGCTTTCTTT.

J is TRBJ1-6 and V is TRBV27; unclear D gene. V was pared by 5 bases and J by 0 bases, with 14 bases between. The CDR3 sequence is 17 residues long. CDR1 and CDR2 (germline): MNHEY, SMNVEV (reference sequence). The CDR3 region is CASSLGFLSSYNSPLHF. The CDR3 region has the DNA TGTGCCAGCAGTCTGGGGTTTTTAAGCTCCTATAATTCACCCCTCCACTTT.